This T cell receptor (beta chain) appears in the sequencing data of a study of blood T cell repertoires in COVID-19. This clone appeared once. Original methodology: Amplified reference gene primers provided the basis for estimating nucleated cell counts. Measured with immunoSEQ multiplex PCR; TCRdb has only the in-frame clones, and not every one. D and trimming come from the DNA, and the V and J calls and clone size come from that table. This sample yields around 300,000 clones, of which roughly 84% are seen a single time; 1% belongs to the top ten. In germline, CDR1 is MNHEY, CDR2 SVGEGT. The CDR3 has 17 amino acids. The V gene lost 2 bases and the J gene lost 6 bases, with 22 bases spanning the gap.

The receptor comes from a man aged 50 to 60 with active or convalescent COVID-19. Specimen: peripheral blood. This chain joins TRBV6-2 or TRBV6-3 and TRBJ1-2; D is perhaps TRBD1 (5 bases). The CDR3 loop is CASSYGNGPGLPNGYTF. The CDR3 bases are TGTGCCAGCAGTTACGGGAATGGGCCGGGACTGCCGAATGGCTACACCTTC.